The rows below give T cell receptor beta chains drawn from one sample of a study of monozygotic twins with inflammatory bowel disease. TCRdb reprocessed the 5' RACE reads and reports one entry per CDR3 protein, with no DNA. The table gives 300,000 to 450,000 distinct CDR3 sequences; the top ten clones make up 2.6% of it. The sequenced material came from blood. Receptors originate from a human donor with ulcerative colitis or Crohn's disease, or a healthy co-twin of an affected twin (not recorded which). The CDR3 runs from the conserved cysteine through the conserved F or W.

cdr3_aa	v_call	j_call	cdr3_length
CASSPRRTFIPRQYF	TRBV9	TRBJ2-7	15
CASSDPGTGVTEAFF	TRBV7-8	TRBJ1-1	15
CASSPYRRTNTGELFF	TRBV9	TRBJ2-2	16
CASSQDMRQGANLYGYTF	TRBV4-2	TRBJ1-2	18
CATNSDGNTGELFF	TRBV10-3	TRBJ2-2	14
CASSVGQGTYEQYF	TRBV9	TRBJ2-7	14
CASSRDRGHEQFF	TRBV6-5	TRBJ2-1	13
CASSQTGTAYNEQFF	TRBV6-1	TRBJ2-1	15
CASSQDPLGTGSGSPLHF	TRBV4-1	TRBJ1-6	18
CASSPQTSGALEDTQYF	TRBV7-3	TRBJ2-3	17
CASKQGVDTEAFF	TRBV5-1	TRBJ1-1	13
CASSQGDRGRGWNGYTF	TRBV4-2	TRBJ1-2	17
CASSGPVSYEQYF	TRBV28	TRBJ2-7	13
CSARGHPIRADTQYF	TRBV20-1	TRBJ2-3	15
CASSLRRGSDTDTQYF	TRBV13	TRBJ2-3	16
CASSPPRTYHYGYTF	TRBV18	TRBJ1-2	15
CASSSLDTQYF	TRBV6-2/TRBV6-3	TRBJ2-3	11
CASSLEGDRATETQYF	TRBV5-6	TRBJ2-5	16
CASSQRDGRSEKLFF	TRBV5-6	TRBJ1-4	15
CATSDTGTGRYEQYF	TRBV24-1	TRBJ2-7	15
CASRDRQGSSYNEQFF	TRBV2	TRBJ2-1	16
CASSLPGTVDNEQFF	TRBV5-6	TRBJ2-1	15
CSASGGADQPQHF	TRBV20-1	TRBJ1-5	13
CASSGRDRVPDTQYF	TRBV12-3/TRBV12-4	TRBJ2-3	15
CSASSDLPNQPQHF	TRBV20-1	TRBJ1-5	14
CASSLGQGSSTDTQYF	TRBV7-2	TRBJ2-3	16
CATSRNGQAGEKLFF	TRBV15	TRBJ1-4	15
CASSQMDWSGTSTDTQYF	TRBV4-3	TRBJ2-3	18
CASSVSRDRAQSEKLFF	TRBV9	TRBJ1-4	17
CSASKGGLDSYEQYF	TRBV20-1	TRBJ2-7	15
CASSGTPQETQYF	TRBV5-1	TRBJ2-5	13
CASSLPGQSTDTQYF	TRBV5-1	TRBJ2-3	15
CASSPGQEGYQPQHF	TRBV18	TRBJ1-5	15
CASSPIIGQTYEQYF	TRBV18	TRBJ2-7	15
CASSFRLAGVQETQYF	TRBV13	TRBJ2-5	16
CASSPAGSGSRRYF	TRBV4-3	TRBJ2-5	14
CASSPRSGPGTGELFF	TRBV4-2	TRBJ2-2	16
CAISVRVGSYNEQFF	TRBV10-3	TRBJ2-1	15
CASSYPRRSTYEQYF	TRBV6-2/TRBV6-3	TRBJ2-7	15
CASSWGTELNEKLFF	TRBV5-1	TRBJ1-4	15
CSARQGINYGYTF	TRBV20-1	TRBJ1-2	13
CASTFPGGTGNSDTQYF	TRBV12-3/TRBV12-4	TRBJ2-3	17
CASSRSTGAQQPQHF	TRBV12-3/TRBV12-4	TRBJ1-5	15
CASSQELHLRQAFF	TRBV4-1	TRBJ1-1	14
CSAEDRTGLRYEQYF	TRBV20-1	TRBJ2-7	15
CASSYQLGAGANVLTF	TRBV12-3/TRBV12-4	TRBJ2-6	16